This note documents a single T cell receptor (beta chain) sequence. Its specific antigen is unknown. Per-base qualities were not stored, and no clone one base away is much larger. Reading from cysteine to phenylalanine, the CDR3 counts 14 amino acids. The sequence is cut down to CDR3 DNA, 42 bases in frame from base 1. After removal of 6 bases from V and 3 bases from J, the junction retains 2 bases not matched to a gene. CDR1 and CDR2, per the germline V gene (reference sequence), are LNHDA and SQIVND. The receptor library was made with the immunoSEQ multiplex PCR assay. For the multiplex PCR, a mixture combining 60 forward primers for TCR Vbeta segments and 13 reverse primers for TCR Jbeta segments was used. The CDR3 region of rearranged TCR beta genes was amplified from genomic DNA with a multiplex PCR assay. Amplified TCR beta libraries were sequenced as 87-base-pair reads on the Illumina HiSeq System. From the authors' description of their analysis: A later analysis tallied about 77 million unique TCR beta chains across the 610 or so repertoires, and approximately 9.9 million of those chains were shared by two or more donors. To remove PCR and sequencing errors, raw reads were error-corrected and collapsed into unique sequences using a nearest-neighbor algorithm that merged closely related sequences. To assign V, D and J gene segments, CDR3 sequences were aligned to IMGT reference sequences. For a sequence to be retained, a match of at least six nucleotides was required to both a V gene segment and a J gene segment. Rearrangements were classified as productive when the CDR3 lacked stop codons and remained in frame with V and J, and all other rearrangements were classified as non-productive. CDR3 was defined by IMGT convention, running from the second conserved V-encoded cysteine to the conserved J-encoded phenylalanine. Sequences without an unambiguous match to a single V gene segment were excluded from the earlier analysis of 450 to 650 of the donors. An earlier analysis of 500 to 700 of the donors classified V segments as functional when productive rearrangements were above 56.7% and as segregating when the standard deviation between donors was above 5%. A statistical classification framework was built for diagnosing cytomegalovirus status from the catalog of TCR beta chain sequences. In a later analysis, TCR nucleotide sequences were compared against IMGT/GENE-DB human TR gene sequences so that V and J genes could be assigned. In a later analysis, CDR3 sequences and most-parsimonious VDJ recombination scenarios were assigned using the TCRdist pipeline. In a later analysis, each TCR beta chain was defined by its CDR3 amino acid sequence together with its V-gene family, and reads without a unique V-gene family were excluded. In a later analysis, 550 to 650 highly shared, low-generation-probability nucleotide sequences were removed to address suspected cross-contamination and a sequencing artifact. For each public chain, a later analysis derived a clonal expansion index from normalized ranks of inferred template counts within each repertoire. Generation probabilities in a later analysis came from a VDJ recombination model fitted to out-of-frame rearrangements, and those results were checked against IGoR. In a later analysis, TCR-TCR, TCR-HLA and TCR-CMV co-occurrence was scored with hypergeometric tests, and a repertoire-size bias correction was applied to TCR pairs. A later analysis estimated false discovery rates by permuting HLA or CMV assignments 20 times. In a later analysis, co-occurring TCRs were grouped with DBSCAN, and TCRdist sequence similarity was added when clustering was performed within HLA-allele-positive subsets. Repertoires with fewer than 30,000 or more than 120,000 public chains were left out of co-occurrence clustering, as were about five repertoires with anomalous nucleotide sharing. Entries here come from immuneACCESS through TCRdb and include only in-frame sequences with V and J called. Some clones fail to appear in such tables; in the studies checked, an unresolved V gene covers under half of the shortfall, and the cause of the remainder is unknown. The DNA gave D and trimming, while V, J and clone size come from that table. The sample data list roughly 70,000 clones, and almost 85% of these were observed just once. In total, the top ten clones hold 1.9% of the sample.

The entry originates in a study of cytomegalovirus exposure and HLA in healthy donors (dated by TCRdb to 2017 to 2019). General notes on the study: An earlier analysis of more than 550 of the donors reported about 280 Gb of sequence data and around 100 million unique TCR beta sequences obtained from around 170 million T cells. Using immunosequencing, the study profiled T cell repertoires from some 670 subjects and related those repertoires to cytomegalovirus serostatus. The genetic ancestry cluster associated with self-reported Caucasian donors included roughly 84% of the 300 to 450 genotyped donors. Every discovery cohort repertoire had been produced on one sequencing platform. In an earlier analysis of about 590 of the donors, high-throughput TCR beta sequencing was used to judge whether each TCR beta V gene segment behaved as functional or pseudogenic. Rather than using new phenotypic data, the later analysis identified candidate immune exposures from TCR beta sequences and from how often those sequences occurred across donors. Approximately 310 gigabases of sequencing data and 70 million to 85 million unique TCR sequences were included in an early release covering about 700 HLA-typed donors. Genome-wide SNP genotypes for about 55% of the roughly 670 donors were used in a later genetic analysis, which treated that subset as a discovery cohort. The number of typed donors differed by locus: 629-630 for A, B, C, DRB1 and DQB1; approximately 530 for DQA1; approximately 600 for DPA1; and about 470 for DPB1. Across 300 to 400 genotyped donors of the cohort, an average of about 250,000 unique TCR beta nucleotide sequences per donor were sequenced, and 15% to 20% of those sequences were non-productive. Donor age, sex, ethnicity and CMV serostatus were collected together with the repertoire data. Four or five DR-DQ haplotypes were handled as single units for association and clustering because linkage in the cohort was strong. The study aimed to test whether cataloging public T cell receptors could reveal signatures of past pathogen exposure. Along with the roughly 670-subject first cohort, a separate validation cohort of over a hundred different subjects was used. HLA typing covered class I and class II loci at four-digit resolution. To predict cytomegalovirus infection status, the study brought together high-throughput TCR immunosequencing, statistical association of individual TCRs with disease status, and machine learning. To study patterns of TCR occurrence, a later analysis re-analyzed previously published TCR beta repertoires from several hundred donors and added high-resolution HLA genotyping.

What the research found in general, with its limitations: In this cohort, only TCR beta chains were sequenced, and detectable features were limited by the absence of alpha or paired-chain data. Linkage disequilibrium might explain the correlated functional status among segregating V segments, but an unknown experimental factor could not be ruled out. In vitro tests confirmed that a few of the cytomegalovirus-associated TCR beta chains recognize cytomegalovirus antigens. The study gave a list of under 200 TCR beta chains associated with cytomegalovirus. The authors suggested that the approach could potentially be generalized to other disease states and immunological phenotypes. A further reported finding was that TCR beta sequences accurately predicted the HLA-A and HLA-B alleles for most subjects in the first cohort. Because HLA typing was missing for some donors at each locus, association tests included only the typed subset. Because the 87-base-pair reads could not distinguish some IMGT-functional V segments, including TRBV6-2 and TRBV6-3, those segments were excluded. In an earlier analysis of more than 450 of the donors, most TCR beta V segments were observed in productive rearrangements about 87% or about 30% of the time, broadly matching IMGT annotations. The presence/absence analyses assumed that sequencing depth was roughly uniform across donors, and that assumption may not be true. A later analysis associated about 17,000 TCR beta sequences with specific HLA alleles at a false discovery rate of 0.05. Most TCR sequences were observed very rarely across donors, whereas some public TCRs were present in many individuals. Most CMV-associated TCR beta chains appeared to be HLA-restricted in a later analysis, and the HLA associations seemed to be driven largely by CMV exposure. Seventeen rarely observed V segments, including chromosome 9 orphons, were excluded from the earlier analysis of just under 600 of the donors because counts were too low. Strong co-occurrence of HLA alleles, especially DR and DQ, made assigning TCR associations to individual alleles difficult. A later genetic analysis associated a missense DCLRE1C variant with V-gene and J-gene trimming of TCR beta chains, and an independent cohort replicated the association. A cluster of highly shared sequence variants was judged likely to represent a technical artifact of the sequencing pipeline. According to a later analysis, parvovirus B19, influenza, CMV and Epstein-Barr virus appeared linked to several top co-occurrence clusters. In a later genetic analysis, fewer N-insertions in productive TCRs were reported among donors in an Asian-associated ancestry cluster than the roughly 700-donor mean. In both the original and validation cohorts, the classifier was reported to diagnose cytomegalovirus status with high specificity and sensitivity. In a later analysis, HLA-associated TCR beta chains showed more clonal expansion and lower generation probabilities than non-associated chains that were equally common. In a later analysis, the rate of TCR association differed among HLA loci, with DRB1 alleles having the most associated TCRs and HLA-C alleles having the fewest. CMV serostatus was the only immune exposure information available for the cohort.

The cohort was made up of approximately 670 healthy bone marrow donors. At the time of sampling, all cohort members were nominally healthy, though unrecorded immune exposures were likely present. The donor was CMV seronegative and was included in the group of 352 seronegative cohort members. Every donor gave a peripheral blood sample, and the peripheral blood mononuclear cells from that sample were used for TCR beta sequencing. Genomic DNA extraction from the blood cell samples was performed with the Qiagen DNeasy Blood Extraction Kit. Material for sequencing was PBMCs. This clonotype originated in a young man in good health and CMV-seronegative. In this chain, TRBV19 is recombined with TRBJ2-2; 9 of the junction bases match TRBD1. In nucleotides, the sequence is TGTGCCAGTAGCCGGACAGGGGACACCGGGGAGCTGTTTTTT. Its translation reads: CASSRTGDTGELFF.